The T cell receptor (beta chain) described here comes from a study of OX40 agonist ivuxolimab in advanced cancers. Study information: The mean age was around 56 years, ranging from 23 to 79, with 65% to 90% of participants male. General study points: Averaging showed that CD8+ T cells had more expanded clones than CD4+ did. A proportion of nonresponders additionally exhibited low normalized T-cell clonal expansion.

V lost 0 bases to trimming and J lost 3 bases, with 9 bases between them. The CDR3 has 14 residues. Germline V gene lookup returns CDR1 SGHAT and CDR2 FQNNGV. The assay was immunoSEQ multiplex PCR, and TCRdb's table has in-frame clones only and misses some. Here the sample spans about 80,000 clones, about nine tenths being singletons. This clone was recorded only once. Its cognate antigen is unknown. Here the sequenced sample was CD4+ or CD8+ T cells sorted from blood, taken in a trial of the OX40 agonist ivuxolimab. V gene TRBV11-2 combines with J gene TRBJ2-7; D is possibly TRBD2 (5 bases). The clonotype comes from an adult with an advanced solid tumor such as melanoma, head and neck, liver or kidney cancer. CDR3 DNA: TGTGCCAGCAGCTTAGATCACGAGGGCTACGAGCAGTACTTC. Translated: CASSLDHEGYEQYF.